The 4 T cell receptor beta chains reported below all come from one sample, sequenced in a study of blood T cell repertoires in COVID-19. TCRdb's copy holds only in-frame clones and misses some; the assay was immunoSEQ multiplex PCR. The sample consists of roughly 68,000 clones, under 85% of them appearing once. Material for sequencing was peripheral blood. These receptors came from a woman between 50 and 59 years old with acute or convalescent COVID-19.

This clone has just a few counts. V is TRBV7-2 and J is TRBJ2-5; 8 bases are shared with TRBD1. V was clipped by 0 bases and J by 3 bases; unmatched bases: 3. The CDR3 spans 15 residues. Germline lookup yields CDR1 SGHTA and CDR2 FQGNSA. CDR3 in DNA: TGTGCCAGCAGCTTAGCAGGGACAGGTGAAGAGACCCAGTACTTC. Protein: CASSLAGTGEETQYF.

The chain links TRBV28 to TRBJ1-1; TRBD1 might be the D (6 bases). Germline-derived CDR1 and CDR2 are MDHEN and SYDVKM. The length of the CDR3 is 13 residues. Trimming pared 6 bases from V and 3 bases from J, leaving 11 bases between. The CDR3 is CASRGRTDTEAFF. CDR3 in DNA: TGTGCCAGCAGGGGGCGGACAGACACTGAAGCTTTCTTT. Drawing the rest from reference TRBV28 and TRBJ1-1, the complete variable domain is DVKVTQSSRYLVKRTGEKVFLECVQDMDHENMFWYRQDPGLGLRLIYFSYDVKMKEKGDIPEGYSVSREKKERFSLILESASTNQTSMYLCASRGRTDTEAFFGQGTRLTVV.

This clone has a handful of counts. V usage is TRBV6-4 and J usage is TRBJ2-3; TRBD2 agrees at 11 bases. Germline-derived CDR1 and CDR2 are MRHNA and SNTAGT. V was clipped by 6 bases and J by 3 bases; unmatched bases: 8. The CDR3 is made up of 16 amino acids. This CDR3 reads CASSALAGVRTDTQYF. DNA of the CDR3: TGTGCCAGCAGCGCACTAGCGGGAGTGAGGACAGATACGCAGTATTTT.

The chain uses TRBV7-2 and TRBJ2-1; TRBD2 matches 8 bases. Germline V gives CDR1 SGHTA, CDR2 FQGNSA. The CDR3 extends over 14 amino acids. Losses at the gene ends were 6 bases for V and 9 bases for J; bases not matched to a gene: 10. This chain's CDR3 is CASRRGLASGEQFF. The CDR3 coding sequence is TGTGCCAGCAGACGAGGACTAGCTAGTGGTGAGCAGTTCTTC.